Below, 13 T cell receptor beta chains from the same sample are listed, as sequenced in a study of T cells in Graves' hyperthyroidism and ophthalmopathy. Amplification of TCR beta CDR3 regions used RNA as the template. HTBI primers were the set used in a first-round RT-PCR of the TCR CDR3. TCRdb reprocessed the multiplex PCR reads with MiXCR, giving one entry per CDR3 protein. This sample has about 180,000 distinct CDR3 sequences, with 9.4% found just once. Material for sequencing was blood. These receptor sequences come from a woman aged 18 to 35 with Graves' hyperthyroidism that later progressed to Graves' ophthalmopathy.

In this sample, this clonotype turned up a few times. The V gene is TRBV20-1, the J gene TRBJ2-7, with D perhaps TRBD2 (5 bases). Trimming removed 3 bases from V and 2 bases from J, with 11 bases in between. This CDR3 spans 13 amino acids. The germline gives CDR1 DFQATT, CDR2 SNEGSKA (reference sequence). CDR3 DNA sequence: TGCAGTGCTAGTCACGCGGAGGCCTACGAGCAGTACTTC. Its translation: CSASHAEAYEQYF.

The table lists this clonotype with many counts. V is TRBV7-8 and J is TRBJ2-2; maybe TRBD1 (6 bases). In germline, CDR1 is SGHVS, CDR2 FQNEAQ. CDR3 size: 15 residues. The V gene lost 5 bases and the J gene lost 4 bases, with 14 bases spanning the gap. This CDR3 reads CASSTYRVVTGELFF. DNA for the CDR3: TGTGCCAGCAGCACATACAGGGTGGTCACCGGGGAGCTGTTTTTT.

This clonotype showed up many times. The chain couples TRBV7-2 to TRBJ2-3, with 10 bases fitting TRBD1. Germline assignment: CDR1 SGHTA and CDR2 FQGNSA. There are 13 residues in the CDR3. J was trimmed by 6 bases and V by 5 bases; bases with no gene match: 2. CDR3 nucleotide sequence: TGTGCCAGCAGCGGGACAGGGGTGGATACGCAGTATTTT. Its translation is CASSGTGVDTQYF. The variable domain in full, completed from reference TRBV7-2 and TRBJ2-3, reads GAGVSQSPSNKVTEKGKDVELRCDPISGHTALYWYRQSLGQGLEFLIYFQGNSAPDKSGLPSDRFSAERTGGSVSTLTIQRTQQEDSAVYLCASSGTGVDTQYFGPGTRLTVL.

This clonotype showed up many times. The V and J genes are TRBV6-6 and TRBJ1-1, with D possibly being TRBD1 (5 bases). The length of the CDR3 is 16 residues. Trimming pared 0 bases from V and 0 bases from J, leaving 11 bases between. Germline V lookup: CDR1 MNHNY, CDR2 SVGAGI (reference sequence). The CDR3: CASSYSSARVNTEAFF. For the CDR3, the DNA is TGTGCCAGCAGTTACTCGAGTGCCAGGGTGAACACTGAAGCTTTCTTT.

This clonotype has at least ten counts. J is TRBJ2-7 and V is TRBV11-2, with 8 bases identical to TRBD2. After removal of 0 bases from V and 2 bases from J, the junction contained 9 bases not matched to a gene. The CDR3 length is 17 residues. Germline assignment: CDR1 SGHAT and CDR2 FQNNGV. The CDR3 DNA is TGTGCCAGCAGCTTAGAGGGGGGTGGAGCGGGAGCCTACGAGCAGTACTTC. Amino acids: CASSLEGGGAGAYEQYF.

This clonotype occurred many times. CDR3 DNA sequence: TGTGCCAGCAGACTTGGGCACGACTCCTACAATGAGCAGTTCTTC. It encodes CASRLGHDSYNEQFF. The chain uses TRBV6-1 and TRBJ2-1; the D is unclear. CDR3 length equals 15 residues. The ends were cut back, 6 bases at V and 0 bases at J, with 12 bases in the middle. Germline assignment: CDR1 MNHNS and CDR2 SASEGT.

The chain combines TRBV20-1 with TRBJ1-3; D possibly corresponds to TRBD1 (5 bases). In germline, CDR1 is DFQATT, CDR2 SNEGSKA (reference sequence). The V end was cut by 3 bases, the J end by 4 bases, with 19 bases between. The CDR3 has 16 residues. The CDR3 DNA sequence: TGCAGTGCTAGTGGGGGGGAGGAGGGCCTGGGAAACACCATATATTTT. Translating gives CSASGGEEGLGNTIYF.

The CDR3 protein is CATSREIRDEKLFF. The CDR3 bases are TGTGCCACCAGCAGAGAGATCAGGGATGAAAAACTGTTTTTT. This rearrangement joins TRBV15 to TRBJ1-4, with a possible D match to TRBD1 (5 bases). Germline CDR1 and CDR2: LNHNV and YYDKDF (reference sequence). The V end was cut by 0 bases, the J end by 6 bases, with 8 bases between. CDR3 length equals 14 residues.

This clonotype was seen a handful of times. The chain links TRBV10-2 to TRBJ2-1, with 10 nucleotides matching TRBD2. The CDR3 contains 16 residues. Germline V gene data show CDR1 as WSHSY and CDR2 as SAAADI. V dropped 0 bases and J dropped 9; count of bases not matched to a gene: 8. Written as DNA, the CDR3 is TGCGCCAGCAGTGAGTCGAGAGCGGGGGGGCCGGGTGAGCAGTTCTTC. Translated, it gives CASSESRAGGPGEQFF.

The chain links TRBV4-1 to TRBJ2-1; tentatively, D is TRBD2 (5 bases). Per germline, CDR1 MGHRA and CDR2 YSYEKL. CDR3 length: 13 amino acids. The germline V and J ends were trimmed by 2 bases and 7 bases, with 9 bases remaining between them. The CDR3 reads CASSQLRGNEQFF. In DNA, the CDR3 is TGCGCCAGCAGCCAACTCCGAGGGAATGAGCAGTTCTTC.

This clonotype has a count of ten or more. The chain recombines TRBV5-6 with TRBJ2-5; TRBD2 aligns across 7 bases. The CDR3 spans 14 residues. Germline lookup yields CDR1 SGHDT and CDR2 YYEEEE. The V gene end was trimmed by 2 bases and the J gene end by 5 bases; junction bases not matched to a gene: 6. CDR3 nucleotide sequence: TGTGCCAGCAGCTTCGGCGGGAGTCTGGAGACCCAGTACTTC. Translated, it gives CASSFGGSLETQYF.

The CDR3 DNA reads as TGTGCCAGCAGACCTCTCGACAGAGCGGGATATGAACCGAACACCGGGGAGCTGTTTTTT. This sequence encodes CASRPLDRAGYEPNTGELFF. V is TRBV11-2 and J is TRBJ2-2, with 7 bases that match TRBD2. J was trimmed by 0 bases and V by 6 bases; bases with no gene match: 19. CDR1 and CDR2 from the germline V gene are SGHAT and FQNNGV. The CDR3 has 20 amino acids.

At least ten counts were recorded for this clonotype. In DNA, the CDR3 is TGCGCCAGCAGCTCCTCGATGACAGGGGGCACAGATACGCAGTATTTT. This translates into CASSSSMTGGTDTQYF. The V and J genes are TRBV10-1 and TRBJ2-3, with TRBD1 identical over 8 bases. V lost 6 bases to trimming and J lost 1 base; unmatched junction nucleotides: 9. This CDR3 is 16 amino acids long. Germline V gene data show CDR1 as WNHNN and CDR2 as SYGVQD (reference sequence).